Listed below are T cell receptor beta chains from one sample, sequenced in a study of vaccination and CD4 T cells after COVID-19. No antigen is known for these receptors. One entry per CDR3 protein results from TCRdb running MiXCR on the PCR reads. This sample yields 9,500 to 15,000 distinct CDR3 sequences, of which 40% to 50% are seen a single time; about 14% belongs to the top ten. Sequenced sample: CD4+ T cells from blood, cultured in vitro. Receptors were obtained from a human donor who had recovered from COVID-19. CDR3s include the opening cysteine and the closing phenylalanine or tryptophan. A D gene is named only where the DNA matches it firmly. Not every row has a clone size; where given, it reads once, few, many or a size class.

clone_size	v_call	d_call	j_call	cdr3_nt	cdr3_aa
few	TRBV11-3	-	TRBJ2-3	TGTGCCAGCAGCTTAGGCGGGACAACAGATACGCAGTATTTT	CASSLGGTTDTQYF
-	TRBV28	-	TRBJ1-4	TGTGCCAGCAGACGAAAGGGATATACTAATGAAAAACTGTTTTTT	CASRRKGYTNEKLFF
-	TRBV6-2/TRBV6-3	TRBD2	TRBJ2-3	TGTGCCAGCAACCTGCGGGGGGGTAGCACAGATACGCAGTATTTT	CASNLRGGSTDTQYF
-	TRBV5-1	-	TRBJ2-3	TGCGCCAGCAGCTTGGGACAGAGTATCCTCCCTTTAGATACGCAGTATTTT	CASSLGQSILPLDTQYF
-	TRBV7-9	-	TRBJ1-2	TGTGCCAGCAGCTTAGACGGGGGGGGACTCGCCTATGGCTACACCTTC	CASSLDGGGLAYGYTF
once	TRBV11-1	-	TRBJ2-2	TGTGCCAGCAATATAGGAGGCACCGGGGAGCTGTTTTTT	CASNIGGTGELFF
few	TRBV7-3	-	TRBJ2-5	TGTGCCAGCTCTGAACTGGGGCAGACCCAGTACTTC	CASSELGQTQYF
-	TRBV7-2	-	TRBJ2-5	TGTGCCACCCTAAGCGGTCTAGCGAGACCCAAAGAGACCCAGTACTTC	CATLSGLARPKETQYF
-	TRBV5-4	-	TRBJ1-2	TGTGCCAGCAGCCCCCAGGATATTGGCTACACCTTC	CASSPQDIGYTF
-	TRBV7-2	TRBD1	TRBJ2-2	TGTGCCAGCAGCAAATACCGGGACAGGGATGCCACCGGGGAGCTGTTTTTT	CASSKYRDRDATGELFF
-	TRBV28	TRBD2	TRBJ2-2	TGTGCCAGCAGTTTGGGACTAGCCAACCCCAAACGGGAGCTGTTTTTT	CASSLGLANPKRELFF
few	TRBV7-8	TRBD1	TRBJ1-1	TGTGCCAGCAGCCAGTACAGACAGGGGCTGGGGACTGAAGCTTTCTTT	CASSQYRQGLGTEAFF
-	TRBV28	-	TRBJ1-5	TGTGCCAGCGACCCCTTGCGGGGCCGTCGGAATCAGCCCCAGCATTTT	CASDPLRGRRNQPQHF
once	TRBV11-3	TRBD1	TRBJ2-3	TGTGCCAGCAGCTTGAATGACAGGGAAGCAGATACGCAGTATTTT	CASSLNDREADTQYF
-	TRBV12-5	-	TRBJ1-1	TGTGCTAGTGGGAGAGATCTTGAAGCTTTCTTT	CASGRDLEAFF
-	TRBV5-8	TRBD1	TRBJ2-7	TGTGCCAGCAGCCTGGGACAGGCCTCCTCCTACGAGCAGTACTTC	CASSLGQASSYEQYF
medium-sized	TRBV6-2/TRBV6-3	TRBD1	TRBJ1-1	TGTGCCAGCAGCCGGGGACAGGGGAATACTGAAGCTTTCTTT	CASSRGQGNTEAFF
few	TRBV20-1	-	TRBJ1-2	TGCAGTGCTAGTGGGTCAGGGGATGTACATGGCTACACCTTC	CSASGSGDVHGYTF